These 18 T cell receptor beta chains were all obtained from the same sample, sequenced in a study of T cell changes during pregnancy in multiple sclerosis (dated by TCRdb to about 2019). Library preparation was by the immunoSEQ multiplex PCR assay. TCRdb retrieved this table from immuneACCESS and kept in-frame rearrangements only. Not all clones are present; in checked studies, unresolved V genes account for under half, and no reason is known for the remainder. The sample records more than 95,000 clones, roughly nine tenths of which are singletons. 0.75% to 0.95% of the sample is in the top ten clones. The sequences come from peripheral blood, collected after pregnancy. Source of these receptors: a female donor with multiple sclerosis, enrolled in a pregnancy study.

The chain employs TRBV18 and TRBJ2-1; possibly TRBD2 for D (6 bases). This CDR3 comprises 14 residues. Trimming took off 7 bases at V and 1 base at J, with 11 bases between the two ends. CDR1 and CDR2 from the germline V gene are KGHSH and LQKENI. CDR3 sequence reads: CASFGGSSYNEQFF. CDR3 nucleotides: TGTGCCAGCTTTGGGGGGAGTTCCTACAATGAGCAGTTCTTC. The full variable domain, its missing parts supplied by reference TRBV18 and TRBJ2-1, is NAGVMQNPRHLVRRRGQEARLRCSPMKGHSHVYWYRQLPEEGLKFMVYLQKENIIDESGMPKERFSAEFPKEGPSILRIQQVVRGDSAAYFCASFGGSSYNEQFFGPGTRLTVL.

The CDR3 sequence is CASSSGTSTDTQYF. CDR3 DNA sequence: TGTGCCAGCAGTTCCGGGACTAGCACAGATACGCAGTATTTT. The chain uses TRBV6-4 and TRBJ2-3; the D gene is possibly TRBD2 (6 bases). Trimming left V 5 bases short and J 0 bases short, with 9 bases between. This CDR3 contains 14 residues. CDR1 is MRHNA, CDR2 SNTAGT, per germline.

The chain has TRBV20-1 and TRBJ1-2; maybe TRBD1 (6 bases). CDR3 length: 11 amino acids. Germline loops: CDR1 DFQATT, CDR2 SNEGSKA (reference sequence). Trimming took off 5 bases at V and 8 bases at J, with 12 bases between the two ends. The CDR3 DNA is TGCAGTGCTCCCAGGGGTAACGGCTACACCTTC. It codes for CSAPRGNGYTF.

The chain is built from TRBV21-1 and TRBJ1-5. TRBV21-1 represents a pseudogene. The CDR3 is 18 amino acids. The CDR3 bases are TGTGCCAGCAGCAAACGGGAGCGACAGCCCAGCGGCAATCAGCCCCAGCATTTT. This sequence encodes CASSKRERQPSGNQPQHF.

The chain has TRBV5-1 and TRBJ2-6; D possibly corresponds to TRBD2 (5 bases). Per the germline V gene, CDR1 is SGHRS and CDR2 is YFSETQ. Between the trimmed V and J ends, which lost 1 base and 0 bases, there was a span of 8 bases. This CDR3 has 16 residues. The CDR3 is CASSLRAGSGANVLTF. DNA of the CDR3: TGCGCCAGCAGCTTGAGGGCGGGCTCTGGGGCCAACGTCCTGACTTTC.

The genes are TRBV7-8 and TRBJ1-5; possible D gene TRBD1, 5 bases. Trimming cost V 0 bases and J 0 bases, with 9 bases left between them. Per the germline V gene, CDR1 is SGHVS and CDR2 is FQNEAQ. The CDR3 totals 16 residues. The CDR3 here is CASSLAGGYSNQPQHF. CDR3 nucleotide sequence: TGTGCCAGCAGCTTAGCGGGGGGGTATAGCAATCAGCCCCAGCATTTT. Full variable domain (rest looked up from reference TRBV7-8 and TRBJ1-5): GAGVSQSPRYKVAKRGQDVALRCDPISGHVSLFWYQQALGQGPEFLTYFQNEAQLDKSGLPSDRFFAERPEGSVSTLKIQRTQQEDSAVYLCASSLAGGYSNQPQHFGDGTRLSIL.

The gene calls are TRBV6-1 and TRBJ1-1; D is perhaps TRBD1 (6 bases). This CDR3 has 13 amino acids. V gave up 6 bases and J gave up 1 base, with 9 bases separating them. The V gene's germline CDR1 is MNHNS and CDR2 SASEGT. The CDR3 DNA is TGTGCCAGCAGAACGACAGGGAACACTGAAGCTTTCTTT. Its translation: CASRTTGNTEAFF.

The chain employs TRBV10-2 and TRBJ2-7; the D gene is possibly TRBD1 (5 bases). The V gene's germline CDR1 is WSHSY and CDR2 SAAADI. The ends were cut back, 8 bases at V and 3 bases at J, with 8 bases in the middle. The CDR3 spans 11 residues. The CDR3 region is CASEQGYEQYF. CDR3 DNA sequence: TGCGCCAGCGAGCAGGGCTACGAGCAGTACTTC.

The genes are TRBV7-3 and TRBJ2-3, with D perhaps TRBD2 (5 bases). From germline, CDR1 is SGHTA and CDR2 FQGTGA. Between the trimmed V and J ends, which lost 5 bases and 9 bases, there was a span of 24 bases. The CDR3 totals 16 residues. This CDR3 is CASSLTLAGAVGTQYF. The CDR3 nucleotides read TGTGCCAGCAGCCTCACTCTAGCTGGTGCAGTGGGGACGCAGTATTTT.

This chain uses TRBV7-3 with TRBJ1-3; a possible D gene is TRBD1 (6 bases). Germline V CDR1 and CDR2: SGHTA, FQGTGA. V shed 5 bases and J shed 0 bases, with 14 bases lying between them. CDR3 length equals 16 residues. The CDR3 protein is CASSMGGAGSGNTIYF. In nucleotides, the CDR3 is TGTGCCAGCAGCATGGGGGGGGCCGGCTCTGGAAACACCATATATTTT.

The V and J genes are TRBV2 and TRBJ1-5; D is undetermined. The germline gives CDR1 SNHLY, CDR2 FYNNEI. The CDR3 spans 14 residues. Trimming stripped 4 bases from V and 0 bases from J, with 7 bases between. CDR3 coding DNA: TGTGCCAGCAGTGGAGTTTATAGCAATCAGCCCCAGCATTTT. Encoded protein: CASSGVYSNQPQHF.

This clone came up a few times. The chain uses TRBV4-2 and TRBJ2-7; 12 nucleotides line up with TRBD2. The CDR3 is 17 residues long. Germline V gene lookup returns CDR1 LGHNA and CDR2 YNFKEQ. The J segment lost 3 bases and the V segment lost 3 bases, leaving 9 bases of the junction unmatched. CDR3 in DNA: TGTGCCAGCAGCCACGTCGGGACTAGCGGGTCAAACTACGAGCAGTACTTC. It translates to CASSHVGTSGSNYEQYF.

The chain recombines TRBV4-2 with TRBJ2-1; TRBD1 aligns across 7 bases. After removal of 6 bases from V and 5 bases from J, the junction contained 13 bases not matched to a gene. This CDR3 comprises 16 residues. Germline CDR1 reads LGHNA; CDR2 reads YNFKEQ. This CDR3 is CASSRNSGQTNNEQFF. DNA of the CDR3: TGTGCCAGCAGTCGCAACTCGGGACAGACGAACAATGAGCAGTTCTTC.

The rearrangement uses TRBV6-6 and TRBJ2-7; TRBD1 matches at 7 bases. Germline CDR1 reads MNHNY; CDR2 reads SVGAGI (reference sequence). The CDR3 has 15 residues. V trimming: 5 bases; J trimming: 3 bases; junction bases outside the gene matches: 10. The CDR3 coding sequence is TGTGCCAGCAGTGACCTCCGGGACAGAAGCTACGAGCAGTACTTC. Translated: CASSDLRDRSYEQYF.

This chain's CDR3 is CASRAGGSSYNEQFF. The CDR3 region has the DNA TGTGCCAGCAGAGCGGGAGGGAGCTCCTACAATGAGCAGTTCTTC. This rearrangement joins TRBV6-1 to TRBJ2-1; 10 bases line up with TRBD2. Germline loops: CDR1 MNHNS, CDR2 SASEGT. This CDR3 region has 15 residues. Trimming at V came to 6 bases and at J to 0 bases, leaving 2 bases not matched to a gene.

V and J are TRBV28 and TRBJ2-5; TRBD2 might be the D (7 bases). Deletions cut 9 bases from V and 4 bases from J, with 15 bases between. CDR3 length: 13 amino acids. Germline-derived CDR1 and CDR2 are MDHEN and SYDVKM. The CDR3 region is CASTSGGRETQYF. DNA for the CDR3: TGTGCCAGTACCTCCGGGGGGCGAGAGACCCAGTACTTC.

The chain uses TRBV5-1 and TRBJ2-1, with 9 bases matching TRBD1. The CDR3 sequence is 15 residues long. Germline V gives CDR1 SGHRS, CDR2 YFSETQ. Trimming removed 6 bases from V and 7 bases from J; junction bases left unmatched: 11. The CDR3 reads CASTPRTGDMNEQFF. DNA for the CDR3: TGCGCCAGCACCCCCCGGACAGGGGATATGAATGAGCAGTTCTTC.

The chain recombines TRBV5-1 with TRBJ2-7, with 10 bases fitting TRBD1. The CDR3 spans 16 residues. The junction had 6 bases not matched to a gene; V was cut back by 0 bases and J by 3 bases. Germline CDR1 reads SGHRS; CDR2 reads YFSETQ. The CDR3 protein is CASSLEGQGTFYEQYF. In DNA, the CDR3 is TGCGCCAGCAGCTTGGAGGGACAGGGGACTTTCTACGAGCAGTACTTC.